This paragraph reports one T cell receptor beta chain. Its antigen is not known. Looked up from germline, CDR1 is MNHEY and CDR2 is SMNVEV (reference sequence). Between the trimmed V and J ends, which lost 4 bases and 0 bases, there was a span of 7 bases. The CDR3 loop spans 14 amino acids. The data were obtained in a study of cytomegalovirus exposure and HLA in healthy donors. Study-level results: Most of the TCR beta V segments (in an earlier analysis) were productive either about 90% or about 30% of the time. In a later analysis, parvovirus B19, influenza, CMV and Epstein-Barr virus appeared linked to several top co-occurrence clusters.

This PCR relied on a set of 60 Vbeta primers and 13 Jbeta primers. Repertoires were generated with immunoSEQ multiplex PCR, while TCRdb's copy carries only in-frame clones and drops some. Altogether about 110,000 clones are present, about 68% being singletons, with the ten largest covering approximately 3.9%. The receptor was isolated from a man aged 30-40 years in good health and CMV-seropositive. What was sequenced was PBMCs. The V call is TRBV27, the J call TRBJ1-3, with no clear D. The CDR3 reads CASSSRISGNTIYF. The CDR3 nucleotides read TGTGCCAGCAGTTCCAGGATCTCTGGAAACACCATATATTTT.